A selection of T cell receptor beta chains follows, all from one sample in a study of STAT3 mutations in large granular lymphocyte leukemia. Data came from immunoSEQ multiplex PCR; TCRdb stores just in-frame clones and leaves some out. The repertoire holds over 30,000 clones, with about 88% as singletons. The sequencing input was PBMCs. The receptor source for this set is a human donor with T large granular lymphocyte leukemia. Some clones in this sample may be carry-over from other donors' samples. CDR3s include the opening cysteine and the closing phenylalanine or tryptophan. A D gene is named only where the DNA matches it firmly. For some rows the clone size is stated as once, few or many, or as a class when expanded; others skip it.

V gene	D gene	clone size	J gene	CDR3 DNA	CDR3 protein
TRBV23-1	NA	NA	TRBJ2-7	TGCGCCAGCAGTCAACATGGACAGTACCTTTACGAGCAGTACTTC	CASSQHGQYLYEQYF
TRBV2	NA	NA	TRBJ2-5	TGTGCTACTCAGGGGGAGACCCAGTACTTC	CATQGETQYF
TRBV28	TRBD1	NA	TRBJ2-7	TGTGCCAGCAGGGAGCCGGGACAGGCCGGTTCCTACGAGCAGTACTTC	CASREPGQAGSYEQYF
TRBV6-5	NA	NA	TRBJ1-2	TGTGCCAGCAGCTATTTTAGGGACTATGGCTACACCTTC	CASSYFRDYGYTF
TRBV27	NA	NA	TRBJ1-5	TGTGCCAGCAGTTCAGATGCGTTTCAGCCCCAGCATTTT	CASSSDAFQPQHF
TRBV19	NA	NA	TRBJ2-3	TGTGCCAGTAGGGGGGCGGGGAGCTACCTTCTGGATACGCAGTATTTT	CASRGAGSYLLDTQYF
TRBV28	NA	once	TRBJ1-2	TGTCTGGTCGGTGTGACTAACTATGGCTACACCTTC	CLVGVTNYGYTF
TRBV10-2	TRBD1	NA	TRBJ2-1	TGCGCCAGCGAAGACAGGGGGGTCCGCAATGAGCAGTTCTTC	CASEDRGVRNEQFF
TRBV6-5	NA	NA	TRBJ2-1	TGTGCCAGCAGTTATCGGGGACGTGCCTACTACAATGAGCAGTTCTTC	CASSYRGRAYYNEQFF
TRBV6-1	NA	few	TRBJ2-2	TGTGCCAGCAGTCGGACAGTTGCGAACACCGGGGAGCTGTTTTTT	CASSRTVANTGELFF
TRBV5-8	NA	NA	TRBJ1-5	TGTGCCAGCAGTTGGACGGATAGCAATCAGCCCCAGCATTTT	CASSWTDSNQPQHF
TRBV4-3	NA	NA	TRBJ1-6	TGCGCCAGCAGCCAAGATTTCATGAATTCACCCCTCCACTTT	CASSQDFMNSPLHF
TRBV5-4	TRBD1	NA	TRBJ2-3	TGTGCCAGCAGCCTCGGGACAGGGGAGGCAGATACGCAGTATTTT	CASSLGTGEADTQYF
TRBV5-1	NA	NA	TRBJ2-2	TGCGCCAGCAGCTTGGCGAGTAACGCCGGGGAGCTGTTTTTT	CASSLASNAGELFF
TRBV5-4	TRBD1	NA	TRBJ1-2	TGTGCCAGCAGCTTATCCGGGACAGTCTCTGGATACACCTTC	CASSLSGTVSGYTF
TRBV18	NA	NA	TRBJ2-5	TGTGCCAGCTCACCAAGGACAGAGACCCAGTACTTC	CASSPRTETQYF
TRBV19	NA	NA	TRBJ2-3	TGTGCCAGTAGTATGAGGACGGTTCCTAGCACAGATACGCAGTATTTT	CASSMRTVPSTDTQYF
TRBV10-2	NA	NA	TRBJ2-7	TGCGCCAGCAGACTCGATCCTAACGAGCAGTACTTC	CASRLDPNEQYF
TRBV18	NA	NA	TRBJ2-5	TGTGCCAGCTCACCACAGGCGGGACAGATTAACTTC	CASSPQAGQINF
TRBV30	NA	NA	TRBJ1-5	TGTGCCTGGTCTGGTAGCAATCAGCCCCAGCATTTT	CAWSGSNQPQHF
TRBV27	NA	NA	TRBJ1-1	TGTGCCAGCAGGTGGTCGTTGGACACTGAAGCTTTCTTT	CASRWSLDTEAFF
TRBV28	NA	NA	TRBJ2-7	TGTGCCAGCCAACCGCTGGGCTACGAGCAGTACTTC	CASQPLGYEQYF
TRBV7-8	NA	NA	TRBJ1-6	TGTGCCAGCAGCTTATACGAGGTGGGATCACCCCTCCACTTT	CASSLYEVGSPLHF
TRBV5-5	NA	NA	TRBJ1-2	TGTGCCAGCAGCTTACAAGGGGACTATGGCTACACCTTC	CASSLQGDYGYTF
TRBV29-1	NA	NA	TRBJ2-5	TGCAGCGTTGGGCGACAAGAGACCCAGTACTTC	CSVGRQETQYF
TRBV11-3	NA	NA	TRBJ1-1	TGTGCCAGCAGCTTAAGGACGAACACTGAAGCTTTCTTT	CASSLRTNTEAFF
TRBV5-1	NA	NA	TRBJ2-7	TGCGCCAGCAACCCCGCCTCGGGGGACGAGCAGTACTTC	CASNPASGDEQYF
TRBV5-1	NA	NA	TRBJ1-5	TGCGCCAGCAGCTTGGCCGGAAGTAGCAATCAGCCCCAGCATTTT	CASSLAGSSNQPQHF
TRBV30	NA	NA	TRBJ2-3	TGTGCCTGGAGTCCTATTGATGGGGGGCCTAGAGATACGCAGTATTTT	CAWSPIDGGPRDTQYF
TRBV29-1	NA	NA	TRBJ1-1	TGCAGCTCCCGCGAGGTGGGGAACACTGAAGCTTTCTTT	CSSREVGNTEAFF
TRBV4-3	TRBD2	NA	TRBJ2-3	TGCGCCAGCAGCCAAGGTGCGGGGGGGACCACTAGCACAGATACGCAGTATTTT	CASSQGAGGTTSTDTQYF
TRBV4-3	NA	NA	TRBJ2-7	TGCGCCAGCAGCCAAGATTATGGCTCCGACGTCTACGAGCAGTACTTC	CASSQDYGSDVYEQYF
TRBV25-1	NA	NA	TRBJ1-1	TGTGCCAGCAGTGAATCGTATGGATGGGGCACTGAAGCTTTCTTT	CASSESYGWGTEAFF
TRBV7-2	NA	NA	TRBJ1-6	TGTGCCAGCGGACGACATTCACCCCTCCACTTT	CASGRHSPLHF